This note documents a single T cell receptor (beta chain) sequence. This clonotype has ten or more counts. This receptor's antigen is unknown. Nothing much larger sits one base from this clone, and base qualities are not available. Amplification of TCR beta CDR3 regions was carried out from RNA transcripts. The first round of RT-PCR for the TCR CDR3 was performed with the HTBI primer set and the Qiagen OneStep RT-PCR kit. Libraries were constructed in a second round of multiplex PCR, after which size selection and purification were performed. Paired-end sequencing of the libraries was performed with 100 bp reads on an Illumina HiSeq2000. The study's processing was this. SOAPnuke was used to process the raw data, throwing out any read that contained adapters or uncalled bases, had a mean Phred below 15, or lacked an exact constant-primer or identifier match. High-quality paired reads were merged using COPE v1.2.5, and each unique nucleotide sequence was defined as a clonotype. MiTCR v1.1 was used to align clonotypes to the IMGT TRBV, TRBD and TRBJ reference segments. The analysis included only V-J combinations with a frequency above 0.0001, which together covered 99% to 99.2% of the repertoires. A TCS score was defined as the ratio between F50 (clonal expansion) and ExV (chaos), using BLOSUM62-based TCRdist between CDR3 peptides within each V-J. Welch's t-statistics and random forest reduced 500 to 650 V-J features to 10 to 15, which were used in a naive Bayes classifier (R e1071). TCRdb ran its own pipeline on the public reads, namely fastp trimming at Q25 and MiXCR clone calling, and kept in-frame beta chains. Each entry is one CDR3 protein sequence, shown with its most common DNA and genes. The V and J calls shown here were made by TCRdb, not taken from the authors' results. The sample contains 600,000 to 750,000 distinct CDR3 sequences, 15% to 20% of them found a single time. The ten largest clonotypes hold roughly 16% of the sample.

Graves' hyperthyroidism was defined as stable when no progression to ophthalmopathy occurred over 18 months of follow-up. Hyperthyroidism patients were newly diagnosed, had a disease duration of under 2 months, and were aged 18 to 65 years. The study excluded patients with uncontrolled infections, other autoimmune diseases, pregnancy or lactation. Diagnoses were based on clinical symptoms, serum thyroxine and TRAb, thyroid ultrasound and orbital computed tomography. Ficoll-Paque density gradient centrifugation was used to isolate PBMCs from about 9 ml of fresh peripheral blood. Total RNA was extracted with Trizol reagent, and quality was checked on an Agilent 2100 Bioanalyzer. This record comes from a study of T cells in Graves' hyperthyroidism and ophthalmopathy (dated by TCRdb to between 2018 and 2020). In the study overall: Peripheral blood was sampled at the time of initial diagnosis, prior to any treatment. TCR V-J signatures able to tell the groups apart were searched for in a discovery cohort of more than 90 patients, of whom fewer than 45 had Graves' ophthalmopathy and 55 to 60 had stable Graves' hyperthyroidism. Prospective prediction of ophthalmopathy was tested in an independent validation cohort of some 20 hyperthyroidism patients and 15 to 17 patients who later progressed to ophthalmopathy. For training and testing, the 80 to 100 patients in the discovery cohort were randomly divided in a 7:3 ratio. In about 6 Graves' hyperthyroidism patients, the study also compared T-cell repertoires from thyroid tissue with T-cell repertoires from blood. After sampling, hyperthyroidism patients received methimazole starting at 30 mg daily, and ophthalmopathy patients received high-dose intravenous methylprednisolone. According to the paper, TCR Vbeta CDR3 sequencing was carried out on 135 peripheral blood samples, which came from 40 to 45 ophthalmopathy, 75 or so hyperthyroidism and some 17 progressor patients.

Study-wide findings and limitations: Ophthalmopathy was separated from stable hyperthyroidism by a 13 V-J signature model, with about 86% sensitivity and around 81% specificity obtained in cross-validation and 80%/75% obtained in testing. Most expanded thyroid clonotypes (frequency above 0.001) were also detected in blood, suggesting blood repertoires may reflect thyroid immune responses. In validation, the model predicted progression to ophthalmopathy with approximately 71% sensitivity and over 72% specificity, a median of 6.5 months before onset. No statistical method was used to fix the sample size in advance, and group allocation was not hidden from the investigators.

Per the germline V gene, SNHLY is the CDR1 and FYNNEI is the CDR2. The CDR3 sequence holds 17 residues, the cysteine and phenylalanine included. Solely the CDR3 DNA is kept, with 51 bases framed from the first base. Cut back by 3 bases and 3 bases, the V and J ends lie 20 bases apart. The rearrangement joined TRBV2 to TRBJ1-1; D gene: possibly TRBD1, on 6 matching bases. The TCR sequence derives from a man aged 45-65 years with Graves' hyperthyroidism. The sample comprised blood. The nucleotide sequence is TGTGCCAGCAGTGACGTATACAGGGCCCCCCTCTACACTGAAGCTTTCTTT. It encodes CASSDVYRAPLYTEAFF.